The 9 T cell receptor beta chains reported below all come from one sample, sequenced in a study of T-cell memory formation after mild COVID-19. Using its own MiXCR run on the 5' RACE reads, TCRdb lists one record per CDR3 protein. Of about 450,000 distinct CDR3 sequences listed, about 22% are singletons. Sequenced: PBMCs or a T cell subset sorted from them (not recorded which). Every receptor here comes from an adult woman who had mild COVID-19 (a few samples of this study predate the infection). Cell type and time point are not known.

V gene TRBV6-2 or TRBV6-3 combines with J gene TRBJ2-7; 8 bases are shared with TRBD2. Germline assignment: CDR1 MNHEY and CDR2 SVGEGT. The J segment lost 2 bases and the V segment lost 0 bases, leaving 3 bases of the junction unmatched. CDR3 size: 15 residues. CDR3 sequence: CASSYSWGLAYEQYF. CDR3 coding DNA: TGTGCCAGCAGTTACTCGTGGGGACTAGCCTACGAGCAGTACTTC.

This clonotype was detected only a few times. J is TRBJ1-2 and V is TRBV7-6; D is perhaps TRBD1 (5 bases). CDR3 size: 14 residues. Germline V gives CDR1 SGHVS, CDR2 FNYEAQ. V was cut by 5 bases and J by 5 bases, with 15 bases left in between. DNA of the CDR3: TGTGCCAGCAGCCCCCACGGGACCTCGTATGGCTACACCTTC. It encodes CASSPHGTSYGYTF.

The V and J genes are TRBV4-1 and TRBJ2-3; TRBD1 or TRBD2 may be the D gene (5 bases each). The germline gives CDR1 MGHRA, CDR2 YSYEKL. This CDR3 region has 14 residues. With 3 bases removed from V and 4 bases from J, the gap between germline ends came to 11 bases. The CDR3 nucleotides are TGCGCCAGCAGCCACGAGGGGTGGGCAGATACGCAGTATTTT. Its protein is CASSHEGWADTQYF.

The V and J genes are TRBV6-2 or TRBV6-3 and TRBJ2-5; D perhaps matches TRBD1 (6 bases). Between the trimmed V and J ends, which lost 2 bases and 0 bases, there was a span of 16 bases. The CDR3 is 17 residues long. Per the germline V gene, CDR1 is MNHEY and CDR2 is SVGEGT. The CDR3 protein is CASSYTRGYSYQETQYF. In DNA form, the CDR3 reads TGTGCCAGCAGTTACACTAGGGGGTATTCGTACCAAGAGACCCAGTACTTC.

This clonotype was seen more than once but under ten times. The chain recombines TRBV7-2 with TRBJ2-5; TRBD2 might be the D (6 bases). Germline V gene sequence: CDR1 SGHTA, CDR2 FQGNSA. V was pared by 1 base and J by 2 bases, with 14 bases between. There are 16 residues in the CDR3. The CDR3 region is CASSLGYSGGQETQYF. The DNA for the CDR3 is TGTGCCAGCAGCTTAGGGTATAGCGGAGGACAAGAGACCCAGTACTTC.

This clonotype was recorded a few times. The chain is built from TRBV21-1 and TRBJ2-5. TRBV21-1 corresponds to a pseudogene. The CDR3 loop spans 13 amino acids. CDR3 in DNA: TGTGCCAGCAGCACCCAAGTTTTGGAGACCCAGTACTTC. Translating gives CASSTQVLETQYF.

This clonotype came up a few times. One end of the junction varies from germline; a read error may be responsible. In DNA form, the CDR3 reads TGCAGCGTTGAAAGGGACAGGGGTGCGCGGGGAGCGGTCTTC. This gives the protein CSVERDRGARGAVF. The gene calls are TRBV29-1 and TRBJ2-1, with 10 bases fitting TRBD1. The length of the CDR3 is 14 residues. CDR1 is SQVTM, CDR2 ANQGSEA, per germline.

The V and J genes are TRBV18 and TRBJ1-3; 7 nucleotides agree with TRBD1. V shed 5 bases, J shed 4 bases, and the junction held 2 bases outside the gene matches. CDR3 length equals 13 residues. Germline V gives CDR1 KGHSH, CDR2 LQKENI. The CDR3 region has the DNA TGTGCCAGCTCAACGGGACAGGGAAACACCATATATTTT. Translation: CASSTGQGNTIYF.

This clonotype appeared a few times. The chain carries TRBV24-1 and TRBJ2-1; D uncertain. V was trimmed by 5 bases and J by 5 bases, leaving 12 bases between them. This CDR3 comprises 14 residues. Germline assignment: CDR1 KGHDR and CDR2 SFDVKD. CDR3 nucleotide sequence: TGTGCCACCAGTGTCGGGTCAGAACACAATGAGCAGTTCTTC. Amino acid sequence: CATSVGSEHNEQFF.